The 27 T cell receptor beta chains presented below share a single source sample, sequenced in a study of control samples from healthy donors and cancer patients. The protocol was immunoSEQ multiplex PCR, while the TCRdb copy is restricted to in-frame clones and leaves out a portion. This sample has approximately 130,000 clones, with around 87% found just once. Sequenced sample: blood. All receptors derive from a man aged 55 to 70 in good health.

The chain joins TRBV7-2 to TRBJ1-6, with D perhaps TRBD1 (6 bases). CDR1 and CDR2 (germline): SGHTA, FQGNSA. The length of the CDR3 is 16 residues. The V end was cut by 5 bases, the J end by 3 bases, with 14 bases between. The CDR3 reads CASSPPDSLYNSPLHF. The CDR3 DNA reads TGTGCCAGCAGCCCCCCGGACAGTCTCTATAATTCACCCCTCCACTTT.

The rearrangement uses TRBV18 and TRBJ2-5; 12 bases fit TRBD2. Germline V CDR1 and CDR2: KGHSH, LQKENI. CDR3 size: 15 residues. V trimming: 4 bases; J trimming: 3 bases; junction bases outside the gene matches: 3. The CDR3 is CASSLTSGGEETQYF. In DNA, the CDR3 is TGTGCCAGCTCACTGACTAGCGGGGGCGAAGAGACCCAGTACTTC.

This clone was seen a single time. The V and J genes are TRBV7-2 and TRBJ2-7; TRBD1 matches at 8 bases. The length of the CDR3 is 14 residues. The germline CDR1 and CDR2 sequences are SGHTA and FQGNSA. Trimming at V came to 4 bases and at J to 0 bases, leaving 2 bases not matched to a gene. The CDR3 loop is CASSWDRSSYEQYF. DNA of the CDR3: TGTGCCAGCAGCTGGGACAGGAGCTCCTACGAGCAGTACTTC.

The chain recombines TRBV10-3 with TRBJ2-3; D unresolved. The V end was cut by 2 bases, the J end by 3 bases, with 3 bases between. The length of the CDR3 is 12 residues. Germline V gene sequence: CDR1 ENHRY, CDR2 SYGVKD. CDR3 nucleotide sequence: TGTGCCATCAGTGAGGCGACAGATACGCAGTATTTT. This gives the protein CAISEATDTQYF.

The chain recombines TRBV3-1 (or the pseudogene TRBV3-2) with TRBJ1-6; D is perhaps TRBD1 (6 bases). The CDR3 contains 14 residues. Germline V gives CDR1 LGHDT, CDR2 YNNKEL (reference sequence). V was shortened by 6 bases and J by 7 bases, with 13 bases between the two germline ends. The CDR3 coding sequence is TGTGCCAGCAGACAGATCAGGGGAAATTCACCCCTCCACTTT. It specifies CASRQIRGNSPLHF.

The V gene is TRBV19, the J gene TRBJ2-3; D may be TRBD1 or TRBD2 (6 bases each). Germline V lookup: CDR1 LNHDA, CDR2 SQIVND (reference sequence). The V end lost 8 bases, the J end lost 7 bases, and 13 bases lay between the germline ends. The CDR3 length is 12 residues. CDR3 loop: CASDQGGNTQYF. CDR3 nucleotide sequence: TGTGCCAGTGATCAAGGGGGGAATACGCAGTATTTT. Drawing the rest from reference TRBV19 and TRBJ2-3, the complete variable domain is DGGITQSPKYLFRKEGQNVTLSCEQNLNHDAMYWYRQDPGQGLRLIYYSQIVNDFQKGDIAEGYSVSREKKESFPLTVTSAQKNPTAFYLCASDQGGNTQYFGPGTRLTVL.

This chain joins TRBV5-1 and TRBJ2-1; perhaps D is TRBD1 or TRBD2 (7 bases each). Germline V CDR1 and CDR2: SGHRS, YFSETQ. The CDR3 spans 16 residues. V dropped 0 bases and J dropped 6 bases, with 16 bases sitting between them. The CDR3 loop reads CASSLDGRDSVNEQFF. The DNA for the CDR3 is TGCGCCAGCAGCTTGGATGGGAGGGACAGTGTCAATGAGCAGTTCTTC.

This clone occurred a few times. The gene calls are TRBV19 and TRBJ2-1; D is ambiguous. The CDR3 extends over 14 amino acids. CDR1 and CDR2 from the germline V gene are LNHDA and SQIVND (reference sequence). Trimming cost V 1 base and J 9 bases, with 13 bases left between them. The DNA for the CDR3 is TGTGCCAGTAGTATAGTCCTCCCAGTTAGTGAGCAGTTCTTC. This encodes CASSIVLPVSEQFF. Looking up the rest from reference TRBV19 and TRBJ2-1 gives the full variable domain: DGGITQSPKYLFRKEGQNVTLSCEQNLNHDAMYWYRQDPGQGLRLIYYSQIVNDFQKGDIAEGYSVSREKKESFPLTVTSAQKNPTAFYLCASSIVLPVSEQFFGPGTRLTVL.

V gene TRBV19 combines with J gene TRBJ1-4; possibly TRBD1 for D (6 bases). The CDR3 has 12 amino acids. CDR1 and CDR2 (germline): LNHDA, SQIVND (reference sequence). V lost 10 bases and J 3 bases, leaving 9 bases between the germline ends. CDR3 coding DNA: TGTGCCACCGGACAGCCTAATGAAAAACTGTTTTTT. Encoded protein: CATGQPNEKLFF.

The chain employs TRBV2 and TRBJ1-5; 8 bases are a match to TRBD1. Germline V gene data show CDR1 as SNHLY and CDR2 as FYNNEI. V was clipped by 6 bases and J by 4 bases; unmatched bases: 2. The CDR3 length is 13 residues. The CDR3 loop reads CASRGQVNQPQHF. CDR3 nucleotide sequence: TGTGCCAGCAGGGGACAGGTAAATCAGCCCCAGCATTTT.

The CDR3 here is CASSLTGGGFTEAFF. CDR3 nucleotide sequence: TGTGCCAGCAGCTTGACAGGGGGTGGGTTCACTGAAGCTTTCTTT. The chain recombines TRBV7-9 with TRBJ1-1; the match to TRBD1 covers 9 bases. This CDR3 spans 15 amino acids. The junction had 6 bases not matched to a gene; V was cut back by 3 bases and J by 4 bases. Germline CDR1 SEHNR, CDR2 FQNEAQ (reference sequence).

The chain uses TRBV5-4 and TRBJ2-5, with D perhaps given as TRBD1 or TRBD2 (5 bases each). Trimming cost V 2 bases and J 4 bases, with 12 bases left between them. Germline CDR1 reads SGHNT; CDR2 reads YYREEE (reference sequence). The CDR3 contains 14 residues. The CDR3 coding sequence is TGTGCCAGCAGCTTATGGGACGGCATAGAGACCCAGTACTTC. Translated, it gives CASSLWDGIETQYF.

The chain recombines TRBV15 with TRBJ1-1, with 8 bases identical to TRBD1. Per germline, CDR1 LNHNV and CDR2 YYDKDF (reference sequence). The CDR3 loop spans 16 amino acids. J was trimmed by 0 bases and V by 1 base; bases with no gene match: 4. DNA of the CDR3: TGTGCCACCAGCAGAGGGGGACAGGAGTTGAACACTGAAGCTTTCTTT. Protein product: CATSRGGQELNTEAFF.

The rearrangement links TRBV19 to TRBJ2-1; D is undetermined. V was shortened by 3 bases and J by 2 bases, with 5 bases between the two germline ends. The germline gives CDR1 LNHDA, CDR2 SQIVND (reference sequence). The CDR3 contains 13 residues. The CDR3 DNA is TGTGCCAGTAGTATCGTGACCTACAATGAGCAGTTCTTC. Protein: CASSIVTYNEQFF.

A few counts support this clone. The chain has TRBV10-1 and TRBJ1-2; 7 bases are a match to TRBD1. The CDR3 has 13 residues. Germline V gives CDR1 WNHNN, CDR2 SYGVQD (reference sequence). The V segment lost 6 bases and the J segment 6 bases; nucleotides outside the gene matches: 7. CDR3 DNA: TGCGCCAGCAGCGTCCGGGACAGCGATGGCTACACCTTC. This encodes CASSVRDSDGYTF.

CDR3 nucleotides: TGTGCCAGCAGTATGCAGGGGGCGCAGCTGGAATACTATGGCTACACCTTC. This codes for CASSMQGAQLEYYGYTF. This chain joins TRBV27 and TRBJ1-2; 8 positions agree with TRBD1. Per the germline V gene, CDR1 is MNHEY and CDR2 is SMNVEV (reference sequence). V was pared by 5 bases and J by 3 bases, with 14 bases of the junction left unmatched. The CDR3 sequence is 17 residues long.

The CDR3 region is CASSYVSNYGYTF. In DNA form, the CDR3 reads TGTGCCAGCAGTTACGTGTCTAACTATGGCTACACCTTC. The chain combines TRBV6-5 with TRBJ1-2; D ambiguous. Germline V CDR1 and CDR2: MNHEY, SVGAGI. Trimming shortened V by 2 bases and J by 0 bases, and 4 bases separated the two germline ends. This CDR3 has 13 residues.

The V and J genes are TRBV3-1 (or the pseudogene TRBV3-2) and TRBJ1-5; perhaps TRBD1 as D (6 bases). V was pared by 1 base and J by 6 bases, with 13 bases between. Germline V gene lookup returns CDR1 LGHDT and CDR2 YNNKEL (reference sequence). CDR3 length equals 15 residues. The CDR3 spells CASSQGGGPGQPQHF. The CDR3 DNA follows: TGTGCCAGCAGCCAAGGGGGGGGCCCGGGTCAGCCCCAGCATTTT.

J is TRBJ2-7 and V is TRBV6-2 or TRBV6-3; D perhaps matches TRBD1 (5 bases). The CDR3 is 12 residues long. Trimming left V 4 bases short and J 8 bases short, with 12 bases between. The V gene's germline CDR1 is MNHEY and CDR2 SVGEGT. The DNA for the CDR3 is TGTGCCAGCAGTTTTACAGGCTATAAGCAGTACTTC. This translates into CASSFTGYKQYF.

This clone was seen only once. The V and J genes are TRBV6-5 and TRBJ2-1, with D possibly being TRBD1 or TRBD2 (5 bases each). Germline lookup yields CDR1 MNHEY and CDR2 SVGAGI. Trimming left V 6 bases short and J 6 bases short, with 15 bases between. CDR3 length: 14 amino acids. CDR3 residues: CASSWDPKGNEQFF. CDR3 sequence (DNA): TGTGCCAGCAGCTGGGACCCCAAGGGCAATGAGCAGTTCTTC.

This chain links TRBV5-4 with TRBJ2-3; weak D call: TRBD2 (6 bases). Germline loops: CDR1 SGHNT, CDR2 YYREEE (reference sequence). The CDR3 has 15 residues. The ends were cut back, 0 bases at V and 1 base at J, with 9 bases in the middle. CDR3 region: CASSLVGGGTDTQYF. CDR3 DNA sequence: TGTGCCAGCAGCTTGGTCGGGGGAGGCACAGATACGCAGTATTTT.

The gene calls are TRBV28 and TRBJ1-5; D unclear. The V end lost 5 bases, the J end lost 0 bases, and 14 bases lay between the germline ends. CDR1 MDHEN and CDR2 SYDVKM come from the germline V gene. The CDR3 totals 16 residues. The CDR3 sequence: CASSGLAGFSNQPQHF. The CDR3 DNA follows: TGTGCCAGCAGTGGGCTCGCAGGCTTTAGCAATCAGCCCCAGCATTTT.

This chain connects TRBV19 to TRBJ2-2; D might be TRBD1 (5 bases). This CDR3 contains 14 residues. The germline V gene has CDR1 LNHDA and CDR2 SQIVND (reference sequence). V was cut by 3 bases and J by 2 bases, with 7 bases left in between. CDR3 region: CASSITGNTGELFF. CDR3 coding DNA: TGTGCCAGTAGTATCACAGGAAACACCGGGGAGCTGTTTTTT.

The chain couples TRBV19 to TRBJ2-6; 7 bases are a match to TRBD1. The length of the CDR3 is 15 residues. The J segment lost 4 bases and the V segment lost 6 bases, leaving 6 bases of the junction unmatched. The germline CDR1 and CDR2 sequences are LNHDA and SQIVND (reference sequence). The CDR3 region has the DNA TGTGCCAGTAGCCGAGGGACAGCGGGGGCCAACGTCCTGACTTTC. This encodes CASSRGTAGANVLTF.

This clone was found a few times. V and J are TRBV4-1 and TRBJ1-1, with TRBD1 as a possible D gene (6 bases). Germline lookup yields CDR1 MGHRA and CDR2 YSYEKL. The V end was cut by 4 bases, the J end by 1 base, with 22 bases between. There are 18 residues in the CDR3. CDR3 DNA: TGCGCCAGCAGCCCATATGGCCGTCGAGGGGGAGAGAACACTGAAGCTTTCTTT. This codes for CASSPYGRRGGENTEAFF.

To note about this clone: The junction differs from germline at one of its ends, possibly a read error. The V gene is TRBV19, the J gene TRBJ1-6; unclear D gene. CDR1 is LNHDA, CDR2 SQIVND, per germline (reference sequence). This CDR3 region has 14 residues. Written as DNA, the CDR3 is TGTGCCAGTAACAGCGGATCCTCTAATTCACCCCTCCACTTT. Residues: CASNSGSSNSPLHF.

J is TRBJ1-5 and V is TRBV28; D may be TRBD1 (6 bases). V was shortened by 1 base and J by 4 bases, with 14 bases between the two germline ends. Germline CDR1 and CDR2: MDHEN and SYDVKM. This CDR3 is 16 amino acids long. The CDR3 region has the DNA TGTGCCAGCAGTTTATCGTCGGCAGGGGCGAATCAGCCCCAGCATTTT. It translates to CASSLSSAGANQPQHF.